The 28 T cell receptor beta chains below all came from one sample that was sequenced in a study of cytomegalovirus exposure and HLA in healthy donors. 60 Vbeta and 13 Jbeta primers were used in PCR. This table comes from immunoSEQ multiplex PCR, and its TCRdb copy is limited to in-frame clones, with some not included. Of about 240,000 clones listed, roughly 78% are singletons. Source material: PBMCs. These receptors all stem from a boy aged 5 to 17 in good health and CMV-seronegative.

J is TRBJ1-3 and V is TRBV27, with 9 nucleotides matching TRBD1. V was clipped by 5 bases and J by 2 bases; unmatched bases: 1. CDR1 is MNHEY and CDR2 is SMNVEV in the germline V gene (reference sequence). This CDR3 spans 14 amino acids. The CDR3 sequence is CASSRQGAGNTIYF. The CDR3 DNA reads TGTGCCAGCAGTCGACAGGGGGCTGGAAACACCATATATTTT.

The CDR3 region has the DNA TGTGCCAGCAGTGTTGGAGTCAGGGGGACTGAAGCTTTCTTT. As protein: CASSVGVRGTEAFF. The V gene is TRBV2, the J gene TRBJ1-1, with 7 bases identical to TRBD1. Trimming cost V 4 bases and J 5 bases; bases outside gene matches: 7. Germline values: CDR1 SNHLY, CDR2 FYNNEI. This CDR3 is 14 amino acids long.

V is TRBV4-1 and J is TRBJ2-3, with 11 bases identical to TRBD2. The V gene's germline CDR1 is MGHRA and CDR2 YSYEKL. With V trimmed by 4 bases and J by 2 bases, 2 bases remained unmatched. This CDR3 is 15 amino acids long. In nucleotides, the CDR3 is TGCGCCAGCAGCCCACTAGCGGGGGTCACAGATACGCAGTATTTT. Translation: CASSPLAGVTDTQYF.

This chain joins TRBV7-9 and TRBJ1-1, with D possibly being TRBD1 (5 bases). Trimming took 4 bases from V and 8 from J, leaving 14 bases between them. Germline loops: CDR1 SEHNR, CDR2 FQNEAQ (reference sequence). CDR3 length: 13 residues. This CDR3 is CASSSPGRREAFF. In nucleotides, the CDR3 is TGTGCCAGCAGCTCGCCAGGGCGCCGCGAAGCTTTCTTT.

V usage is TRBV10-3 and J usage is TRBJ2-7; D gene unclear. Germline CDR1 ENHRY, CDR2 SYGVKD. The CDR3 length is 12 residues. The ends were cut back, 0 bases at V and 4 bases at J, with 4 bases in the middle. CDR3 protein: CAISESGYEQYF. CDR3 nucleotide sequence: TGTGCCATCAGTGAGTCCGGTTACGAGCAGTACTTC.

This chain uses TRBV9 with TRBJ1-6, with TRBD1 matching over 10 bases. Trimming cost V 0 bases and J 7 bases; bases outside gene matches: 1. The CDR3 has 15 amino acids. CDR1 is SGDLS, CDR2 YYNGEE, per germline. CDR3 loop: CASSVAGQGNSPLHF. The CDR3 coding sequence is TGTGCCAGCAGCGTAGCGGGACAGGGGAATTCACCCCTCCACTTT. The variable domain in full, with the rest retrieved from reference TRBV9 and TRBJ1-6, is DSGVTQTPKHLITATGQRVTLRCSPRSGDLSVYWYQQSLDQGLQFLIQYYNGEERAKGNILERFSAQQFPDLHSELNLSSLELGDSALYFCASSVAGQGNSPLHFGNGTRLTVT.

The chain carries TRBV5-1 and TRBJ1-1; D gene unclear. The CDR3 contains 13 residues. CDR1 and CDR2 (germline): SGHRS, YFSETQ. V dropped 2 bases and J dropped 1 base, with 6 bases sitting between them. This CDR3 reads CASSLARNTEAFF. The CDR3 DNA reads TGCGCCAGCAGCTTAGCCCGGAACACTGAAGCTTTCTTT.

The chain combines TRBV6-5 with TRBJ1-6, with 8 bases lining up with TRBD1. Germline V gene lookup returns CDR1 MNHEY and CDR2 SVGAGI. This CDR3 spans 15 amino acids. The V gene end was trimmed by 4 bases and the J gene end by 10 bases; junction bases not matched to a gene: 9. CDR3 protein: CASSSTRGRGSPLHF. The DNA for the CDR3 is TGTGCCAGCAGTTCGACCAGGGGGCGAGGGTCACCCCTCCACTTT.

This clone was seen a handful of times. The chain uses TRBV18 and TRBJ2-2; D uncertain. Looked up from germline, CDR1 is KGHSH and CDR2 is LQKENI. CDR3 size: 15 residues. The V end lost 3 bases, the J end lost 5 bases, and 13 bases lay between the germline ends. The chain's CDR3 is CASSPPNSGTGELFF. For the CDR3, the DNA is TGTGCCAGCTCACCGCCAAACAGTGGGACCGGGGAGCTGTTTTTT.

This chain joins TRBV7-9 and TRBJ2-7; no definite D call. V lost 3 bases, J lost 9 bases, and 9 bases lay in between. Germline values: CDR1 SEHNR, CDR2 FQNEAQ (reference sequence). The CDR3 contains 11 residues. The CDR3 region has the DNA TGTGCCAGCAGCTTGGCAGAGGTGCAGTACTTC. The encoded protein is CASSLAEVQYF.

The rearrangement joins TRBV7-9 to TRBJ1-1; D remains unclear. Per the germline V gene, CDR1 is SEHNR and CDR2 is FQNEAQ (reference sequence). The CDR3 extends over 17 amino acids. V lost 2 bases, J lost 1 base, and 17 bases lay in between. CDR3 in amino acids: CASSLNARVRGNTEAFF. In DNA form, the CDR3 reads TGTGCCAGCAGCTTAAACGCGAGGGTCAGAGGGAACACTGAAGCTTTCTTT.

The V call is TRBV27, the J call TRBJ2-3, with 10 positions matching TRBD2. The CDR3 consists of 20 residues. Trimming removed 6 bases from V and 1 base from J; junction bases left unmatched: 19. Germline V gene lookup returns CDR1 MNHEY and CDR2 SMNVEV (reference sequence). The CDR3 DNA reads as TGTGCCAGCAGAGGACTAGCGGCCCCTAGAAGCAGAGGAGGCACAGATACGCAGTATTTT. Amino acid sequence: CASRGLAAPRSRGGTDTQYF.

The chain links TRBV7-9 to TRBJ1-1; tentatively, D is TRBD1 (5 bases). From germline, CDR1 is SEHNR and CDR2 FQNEAQ (reference sequence). This CDR3 is 13 amino acids long. The V and J ends lost 8 bases and 5 bases respectively, with 15 bases between them. CDR3 in amino acids: CASGRRGGTEAFF. DNA for the CDR3: TGTGCCAGCGGTCGGAGGGGCGGAACTGAAGCTTTCTTT.

The V gene is TRBV6-6, the J gene TRBJ1-4, with a possible D match to TRBD1 (5 bases). CDR1 and CDR2 from the germline V gene are MNHNY and SVGAGI (reference sequence). Trimming removed 4 bases at V and 15 bases at J, with 21 bases between. The CDR3 runs 14 residues. CDR3 loop: CASSLPGDSGRVFF. The DNA for the CDR3 is TGTGCCAGCAGTTTACCCGGGGACTCCGGAAGGGTGTTTTTT.

The chain has TRBV6-5 and TRBJ1-3; D gene ambiguous. Trimming stripped 6 bases from V and 0 bases from J, with 12 bases between. Germline CDR1 reads MNHEY; CDR2 reads SVGAGI. The CDR3 is 15 residues long. For the CDR3, the DNA is TGTGCCAGCAGGCCCGACTGGAGCTCTGGAAACACCATATATTTT. Translation: CASRPDWSSGNTIYF.

V and J are TRBV19 and TRBJ2-3, with D possibly being TRBD1 (6 bases). The V and J ends lost 1 base and 3 bases respectively, with 8 bases between them. Germline CDR1 LNHDA, CDR2 SQIVND (reference sequence). There are 14 residues in the CDR3. CDR3 loop: CASSIGGGTDTQYF. The CDR3 DNA reads as TGTGCCAGTAGTATAGGAGGGGGTACAGATACGCAGTATTTT.

The chain links TRBV30 to TRBJ2-7; TRBD2 agrees at 8 bases. CDR1 is GTSNPN, CDR2 SVGIG, per germline (reference sequence). This CDR3 region has 11 residues. V lost 3 bases and J lost 9; bases outside the gene matches: 4. In DNA form, the CDR3 reads TGTGCCTGGAGCGCCCGGGGGGGGCAGTACTTC. Translating it yields CAWSARGGQYF.

Details on this clone: The same CDR3 also results from other DNA sequences found in this sample. The chain has TRBV27 and TRBJ1-1, with D perhaps matching TRBD1 (5 bases). Germline V CDR1 and CDR2: MNHEY, SMNVEV (reference sequence). V was pared by 7 bases and J by 1 base, with 16 bases between. CDR3 length equals 15 residues. This CDR3 reads CASTKTASGNTEAFF. The CDR3 coding sequence is TGTGCCAGCACTAAGACAGCCTCAGGGAACACTGAAGCTTTCTTT.

A single count supports this clone. V gene TRBV15 combines with J gene TRBJ1-1; perhaps TRBD1 as D (5 bases). The CDR3 totals 14 residues. The V gene lost 0 bases and the J gene lost 3 bases, with 8 bases spanning the gap. CDR1 and CDR2 from the germline V gene are LNHNV and YYDKDF (reference sequence). This CDR3 reads CATSRDPGDTEAFF. CDR3 bases: TGTGCCACCAGCAGAGATCCGGGGGACACTGAAGCTTTCTTT.

The genes are TRBV19 and TRBJ1-5; 7 bases are shared with TRBD1. Per the germline V gene, CDR1 is LNHDA and CDR2 is SQIVND (reference sequence). There are 14 residues in the CDR3. With 5 bases clipped from V and 4 bases from J, the junction kept 5 bases outside the gene matches. This chain's CDR3 is CASSWTGTNQPQHF. CDR3 nucleotides: TGTGCCAGTAGTTGGACAGGAACAAATCAGCCCCAGCATTTT.

CDR3: CASSSSTSGNTQYF. CDR3 DNA: TGCGCCAGCAGCTCCTCGACCAGCGGGAATACGCAGTATTTT. The genes are TRBV5-1 and TRBJ2-3; TRBD2 aligns across 7 bases. Germline V lookup: CDR1 SGHRS, CDR2 YFSETQ. CDR3 size: 14 residues. V was clipped by 3 bases and J by 7 bases; unmatched bases: 8.

The chain couples TRBV18 to TRBJ1-4; no definite D call. Germline lookup yields CDR1 KGHSH and CDR2 LQKENI. The CDR3 runs 15 residues. V was clipped by 3 bases and J by 0 bases, with 8 bases between them. This CDR3 reads CASSPNLATNEKLFF. CDR3 in DNA: TGTGCCAGCTCACCGAACCTAGCAACTAATGAAAAACTGTTTTTT.

V is TRBV7-8 and J is TRBJ1-2; the D gene is possibly TRBD1 (5 bases). In germline, CDR1 is SGHVS, CDR2 FQNEAQ. CDR3 length: 14 residues. V lost 6 bases and J 4 bases, leaving 15 bases between the germline ends. CDR3 sequence reads: CASSLGRQGYGYTF. In nucleotides, the CDR3 is TGTGCCAGCAGTTTGGGCCGCCAGGGCTATGGCTACACCTTC.

The CDR3 bases are TGTGCCAGCAGCTCGCGACAGGGGCTGGTAGAGACCCAGTACTTC. It encodes CASSSRQGLVETQYF. V gene TRBV9 combines with J gene TRBJ2-5; 8 bases map to TRBD1. With V trimmed by 4 bases and J by 4 bases, 9 bases remained unmatched. Germline loops: CDR1 SGDLS, CDR2 YYNGEE. The CDR3 is made up of 15 amino acids. The full variable domain, with the rest looked up from reference TRBV9 and TRBJ2-5, is DSGVTQTPKHLITATGQRVTLRCSPRSGDLSVYWYQQSLDQGLQFLIQYYNGEERAKGNILERFSAQQFPDLHSELNLSSLELGDSALYFCASSSRQGLVETQYFGPGTRLLVL.

The table lists this clone with a count of one. The chain is built from TRBV7-9 and TRBJ2-6; no reliable D call. The CDR3 is 13 residues long. Germline-derived CDR1 and CDR2 are SEHNR and FQNEAQ (reference sequence). Trimming removed 4 bases at V and 7 bases at J, with 8 bases between. The CDR3 loop is CASSSVYANVLTF. The CDR3 DNA reads TGTGCCAGCAGCTCCGTCTACGCCAACGTCCTGACTTTC.

The count of this clone is one. The rearrangement uses TRBV6-5 and TRBJ2-5, with D hard to call. V was cut by 4 bases and J by 3 bases, with 18 bases left in between. The CDR3 has 16 residues. Germline values: CDR1 MNHEY, CDR2 SVGAGI. This chain's CDR3 is CASSWAHGLKKETQYF. The CDR3 DNA reads as TGTGCCAGCAGTTGGGCCCATGGTCTTAAGAAAGAGACCCAGTACTTC.

The J gene is TRBJ1-2, the V gene TRBV5-1, with D perhaps matching TRBD1 (5 bases). Between the trimmed V and J ends, which lost 4 bases and 2 bases, there was a span of 12 bases. Germline CDR1 SGHRS, CDR2 YFSETQ. This CDR3 has 14 amino acids. This chain's CDR3 is CASSPGGGNYGYTF. CDR3 DNA: TGCGCCAGCAGCCCAGGTGGGGGGAACTATGGCTACACCTTC.

The chain has TRBV4-1 and TRBJ1-2; unclear D gene. Germline loops: CDR1 MGHRA, CDR2 YSYEKL. This CDR3 has 14 residues. V was pared by 1 base and J by 4 bases, with 10 bases between. CDR3 amino acids: CASSQVRRSYGYTF. DNA of the CDR3: TGCGCCAGCAGCCAAGTCCGGCGGTCCTATGGCTACACCTTC.